The present entry profiles one T cell receptor (beta chain) with its context. The record originates from a study of shared T cell receptors in the human thymus. The table came from immunoSEQ multiplex PCR; TCRdb's copy has only in-frame clones and leaves some out. The table includes fewer than 700,000 clones, approximately 88% detected once. These data are also associated with another study on human thymus T cells. From that second work: Resections from corrective heart surgery provided thymus tissue. Unrelated individuals were reported by related research to share highly overlapping thymic repertoires.

The receptor's source is a boy younger than two with a congenital heart defect. The sequenced sample consisted of thymocytes.

The CDR3 spells CASSFGDSSYEQYF. The DNA for the CDR3 is TGTGCCAGCAGCTTTGGGGACAGCTCCTACGAGCAGTACTTC. This sequence joins TRBV7-6 and TRBJ2-7; TRBD1 agrees at 7 bases. The ends lost 3 bases at V and 0 bases at J; junction bases unmatched: 2. CDR3 length: 14 residues. Germline V CDR1 and CDR2: SGHVS, FNYEAQ.